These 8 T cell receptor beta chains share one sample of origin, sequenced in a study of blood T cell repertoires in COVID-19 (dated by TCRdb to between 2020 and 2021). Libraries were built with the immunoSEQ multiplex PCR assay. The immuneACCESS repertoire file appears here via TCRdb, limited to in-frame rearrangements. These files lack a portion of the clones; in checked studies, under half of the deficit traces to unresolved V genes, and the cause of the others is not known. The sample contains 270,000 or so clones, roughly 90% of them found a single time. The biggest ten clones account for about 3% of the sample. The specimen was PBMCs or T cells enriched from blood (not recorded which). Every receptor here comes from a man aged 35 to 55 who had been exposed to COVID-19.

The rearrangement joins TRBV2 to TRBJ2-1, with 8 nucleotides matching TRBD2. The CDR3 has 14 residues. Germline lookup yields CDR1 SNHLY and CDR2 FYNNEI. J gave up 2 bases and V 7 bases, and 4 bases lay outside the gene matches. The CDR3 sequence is CASTGREAYNEQFF. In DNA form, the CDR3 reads TGTGCCAGCACGGGGCGGGAGGCCTACAATGAGCAGTTCTTC.

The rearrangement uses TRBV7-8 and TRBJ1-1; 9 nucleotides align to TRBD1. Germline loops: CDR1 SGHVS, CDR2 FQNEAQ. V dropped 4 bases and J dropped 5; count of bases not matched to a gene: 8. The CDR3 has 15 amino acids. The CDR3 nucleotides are TGTGCCAGCAGCTATGGAACAGGGGGCCTTACTGAAGCTTTCTTT. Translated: CASSYGTGGLTEAFF.

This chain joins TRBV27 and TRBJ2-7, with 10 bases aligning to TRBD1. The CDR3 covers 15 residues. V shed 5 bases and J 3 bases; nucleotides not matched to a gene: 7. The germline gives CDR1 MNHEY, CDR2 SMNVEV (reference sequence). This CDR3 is CASSTPGQGIYEQYF. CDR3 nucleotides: TGTGCCAGCAGTACCCCGGGACAGGGGATCTACGAGCAGTACTTC.

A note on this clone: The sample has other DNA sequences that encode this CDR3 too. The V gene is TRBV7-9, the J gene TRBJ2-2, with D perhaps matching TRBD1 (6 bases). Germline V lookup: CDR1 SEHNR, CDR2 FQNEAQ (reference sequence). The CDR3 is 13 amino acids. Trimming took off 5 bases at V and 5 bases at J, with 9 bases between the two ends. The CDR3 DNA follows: TGTGCCAGCAGCCCACAGGGAACCGGGGAGCTGTTTTTT. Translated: CASSPQGTGELFF.

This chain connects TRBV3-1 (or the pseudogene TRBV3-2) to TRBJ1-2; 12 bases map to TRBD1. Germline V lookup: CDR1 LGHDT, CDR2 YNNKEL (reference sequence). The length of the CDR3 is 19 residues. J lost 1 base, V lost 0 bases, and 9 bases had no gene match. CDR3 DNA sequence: TGTGCCAGCAGCCAAGACCCGGGACAGGGGGCTCGTTTTAACTATGGCTACACCTTC. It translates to CASSQDPGQGARFNYGYTF.

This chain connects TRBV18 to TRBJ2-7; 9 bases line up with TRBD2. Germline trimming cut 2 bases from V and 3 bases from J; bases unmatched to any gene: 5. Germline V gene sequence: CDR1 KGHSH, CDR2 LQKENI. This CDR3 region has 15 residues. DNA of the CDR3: TGTGCCAGCTCACCAGCTAGCGGGGACTACTACGAGCAGTACTTC. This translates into CASSPASGDYYEQYF.

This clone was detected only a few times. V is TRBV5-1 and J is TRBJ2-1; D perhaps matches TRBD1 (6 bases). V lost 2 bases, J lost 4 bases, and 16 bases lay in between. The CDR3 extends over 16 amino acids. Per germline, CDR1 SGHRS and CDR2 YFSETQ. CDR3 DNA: TGCGCCAGCAGCTTACTTACGTCAGGGGATTACAATGAGCAGTTCTTC. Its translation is CASSLLTSGDYNEQFF.

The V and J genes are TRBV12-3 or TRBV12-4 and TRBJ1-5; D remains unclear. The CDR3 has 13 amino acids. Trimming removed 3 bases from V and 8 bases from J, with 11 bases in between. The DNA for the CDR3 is TGTGCCAGCAGTTTTTCTACCAACGAGCCCCAGCATTTT. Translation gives CASSFSTNEPQHF.